A selection of T cell receptor beta chains follows, all from one sample in a study of T cells in Graves' hyperthyroidism and ophthalmopathy. TCRdb re-analysed the multiplex PCR reads in MiXCR, keeping a single row per CDR3 protein. The table has about 660,000 distinct CDR3 sequences, just under 45% seen once; the top ten hold approximately 6.8%. The sample comprised peripheral blood or thyroid tissue (not recorded which). The receptor source for this set is an adult man with Graves' disease, either hyperthyroidism or ophthalmopathy (not recorded which). Both conserved end residues are part of each CDR3. The D gene is left open where the match is weak. Expanded clones get a size class; other rows say once, few or many, or leave the size out.

D gene: TRBD1; J gene: TRBJ1-5; clone size: few; V gene: TRBV20-1; CDR3 protein: CSARDRGIGQPQHF; CDR3 DNA: TGCAGTGCAAGGGACAGGGGTATCGGGCAGCCCCAGCATTTT
D gene: NA; J gene: TRBJ1-5; clone size: once; V gene: TRBV4-2; CDR3 protein: CASSQAGGGGNQPQHF; CDR3 DNA: TGTGCCAGCAGCCAAGCGGGGGGCGGTGGCAATCAGCCCCAGCATTTT
D gene: TRBD1; J gene: TRBJ1-1; clone size: NA; V gene: TRBV5-1; CDR3 protein: CASSRNRGEGTEAFF; CDR3 DNA: TGCGCCAGCAGTCGGAACAGGGGGGAAGGCACTGAAGCTTTCTTT
D gene: NA; J gene: TRBJ2-7; clone size: few; V gene: TRBV5-4; CDR3 protein: CASTSRGEQYF; CDR3 DNA: TGTGCCAGCACCTCGAGGGGCGAGCAGTACTTC
D gene: NA; J gene: TRBJ1-5; clone size: few; V gene: TRBV7-2; CDR3 protein: CASSLGVGAGRRTSQPQHF; CDR3 DNA: TGTGCCAGCAGCTTAGGGGTTGGCGCAGGGAGGAGGACAAGTCAGCCCCAGCATTTT
D gene: NA; J gene: TRBJ1-2; clone size: NA; V gene: TRBV29-1; CDR3 protein: CSVAPGVVYGYTF; CDR3 DNA: TGCAGCGTTGCGCCAGGGGTCGTCTATGGCTACACCTTC
D gene: NA; J gene: TRBJ2-5; clone size: NA; V gene: TRBV7-9; CDR3 protein: CASSQGHRWWETQYF; CDR3 DNA: TGTGCCAGCAGCCAAGGACACCGGTGGTGGGAGACCCAGTACTTC
D gene: TRBD1; J gene: TRBJ1-5; clone size: NA; V gene: TRBV24-1; CDR3 protein: CASSLKGQPNQPQHF; CDR3 DNA: TGTGCCAGCAGTTTAAAGGGACAGCCCAATCAGCCCCAGCATTTT
D gene: TRBD1; J gene: TRBJ1-6; clone size: NA; V gene: TRBV20-1; CDR3 protein: CSARDRGFNSPLHF; CDR3 DNA: TGCAGTGCTAGGGACAGGGGCTTTAATTCACCCCTCCACTTT
D gene: TRBD1; J gene: TRBJ2-2; clone size: few; V gene: TRBV19; CDR3 protein: CASRDRGLSGELFF; CDR3 DNA: TGTGCCAGTAGAGACAGGGGGCTCTCCGGGGAGCTGTTTTTT
D gene: TRBD1; J gene: TRBJ1-5; clone size: few; V gene: TRBV19; CDR3 protein: CASRTLGQGYQPQHF; CDR3 DNA: TGTGCCAGTAGAACCCTGGGACAGGGGTATCAGCCCCAGCATTTT
D gene: TRBD1; J gene: TRBJ1-3; clone size: NA; V gene: TRBV2; CDR3 protein: CASSEDRGGNTIYF; CDR3 DNA: TGTGCCAGCAGTGAAGACAGGGGAGGAAACACCATATATTTT
D gene: NA; J gene: TRBJ1-5; clone size: few; V gene: TRBV19; CDR3 protein: CASSARTDNQPQHF; CDR3 DNA: TGTGCCAGTAGTGCCCGGACAGACAATCAGCCCCAGCATTTT
D gene: NA; J gene: TRBJ1-1; clone size: NA; V gene: TRBV5-4; CDR3 protein: CASSKPSENTEAFF; CDR3 DNA: TGTGCCAGCAGCAAACCTTCAGAGAACACTGAAGCTTTCTTT
D gene: NA; J gene: TRBJ1-1; clone size: NA; V gene: TRBV2; CDR3 protein: CASSLVGPLEAFF; CDR3 DNA: TGTGCCAGCAGTTTAGTGGGACCCCTTGAAGCTTTCTTT
D gene: TRBD2; J gene: TRBJ2-7; clone size: few; V gene: TRBV20-1; CDR3 protein: CSAVNLAGVTYEQYF; CDR3 DNA: TGCAGTGCTGTAAATCTAGCGGGAGTAACCTACGAGCAGTACTTC
D gene: TRBD1; J gene: TRBJ1-2; clone size: few; V gene: TRBV6-6; CDR3 protein: CASSVGDRGSGYGYTF; CDR3 DNA: TGTGCCAGCAGCGTAGGAGACAGGGGATCCGGCTATGGCTACACCTTC
D gene: NA; J gene: TRBJ1-5; clone size: NA; V gene: TRBV2; CDR3 protein: CASSEGAYQPQHF; CDR3 DNA: TGTGCCAGCAGTGAAGGCGCTTACCAGCCCCAGCATTTT
D gene: NA; J gene: TRBJ2-7; clone size: many; V gene: TRBV24-1; CDR3 protein: CATSDLFGEQYF; CDR3 DNA: TGTGCCACCAGTGATTTGTTCGGCGAGCAGTACTTC
D gene: NA; J gene: TRBJ2-7; clone size: few; V gene: TRBV10-3; CDR3 protein: CAISESGVGEQYF; CDR3 DNA: TGTGCCATCAGTGAGTCAGGGGTCGGTGAGCAGTACTTC
D gene: NA; J gene: TRBJ2-2; clone size: NA; V gene: TRBV5-1; CDR3 protein: CASMKRMNTGELFF; CDR3 DNA: TGCGCCAGCATGAAGCGGATGAACACCGGGGAGCTGTTTTTT
D gene: NA; J gene: TRBJ1-6; clone size: many; V gene: TRBV4-1; CDR3 protein: CASSQDRTPLHF; CDR3 DNA: TGCGCCAGCAGCCAAGATCGTACGCCCCTCCACTTT
D gene: TRBD1; J gene: TRBJ1-1; clone size: NA; V gene: TRBV25-1; CDR3 protein: CASSARGGGDGEAFF; CDR3 DNA: TGTGCCAGCAGTGCTAGGGGAGGGGGCGATGGTGAAGCTTTCTTT
D gene: TRBD1; J gene: TRBJ1-2; clone size: many; V gene: TRBV28; CDR3 protein: CASSALTGTGGYTF; CDR3 DNA: TGTGCCAGCAGCGCATTGACAGGGACCGGTGGCTACACCTTC
D gene: TRBD1; J gene: TRBJ1-5; clone size: NA; V gene: TRBV7-2; CDR3 protein: CASSLERTGRINQPQHF; CDR3 DNA: TGTGCCAGCAGCTTAGAGAGGACAGGGCGGATCAATCAGCCCCAGCATTTT
D gene: TRBD1; J gene: TRBJ2-5; clone size: NA; V gene: TRBV7-8; CDR3 protein: CASGTPDRGETQYF; CDR3 DNA: TGTGCCAGCGGCACCCCCGACAGGGGTGAGACCCAGTACTTC
D gene: NA; J gene: TRBJ2-7; clone size: NA; V gene: TRBV10-2; CDR3 protein: CASSDSGVWGEQYF; CDR3 DNA: TGCGCCAGCAGTGACTCAGGGGTTTGGGGCGAGCAGTACTTC